The rows below give T cell receptor beta chains drawn from one sample of a study of neurological immune-mediated disorders. TCRdb reprocessed the 5' RACE reads with MiXCR, giving one entry per CDR3 protein. The repertoire holds about 120,000 distinct CDR3 sequences, with approximately 3.2% as singletons. Sequenced: PBMCs. These receptors were taken from a woman aged 30 to 39 with multiple sclerosis. The CDR3 runs from the conserved cysteine through the conserved F or W.

v_call: TRBV4-3
j_call: TRBJ1-5
cdr3_aa: CASSQERRGNQPQHF

v_call: TRBV12-3/TRBV12-4
j_call: TRBJ2-1
cdr3_aa: CASSLSLAGGPKQFF

v_call: TRBV20-1
j_call: TRBJ2-3
cdr3_aa: CSAIRDRGTDTQYF

v_call: TRBV7-7
j_call: TRBJ2-7
cdr3_aa: CASSLAPGGEQYF

v_call: TRBV6-2/TRBV6-3
j_call: TRBJ1-2
cdr3_aa: CASRDRNNYGYTF

v_call: TRBV25-1
j_call: TRBJ2-1
cdr3_aa: CASSSPTGRIF

v_call: TRBV12-3/TRBV12-4
j_call: TRBJ1-1
cdr3_aa: CASSDREGGTEAFF

v_call: TRBV5-1
j_call: TRBJ2-1
cdr3_aa: CASSLNDYSYNEQFF

v_call: TRBV30
j_call: TRBJ2-7
cdr3_aa: CACGLAGGEQYF

v_call: TRBV4-3
j_call: TRBJ2-5
cdr3_aa: CASSQGTGWEETQYF

v_call: TRBV20-1
j_call: TRBJ2-7
cdr3_aa: CSARELGGISYEQYF

v_call: TRBV7-2
j_call: TRBJ2-7
cdr3_aa: CASSLETGASYEQYF

v_call: TRBV5-1
j_call: TRBJ2-7
cdr3_aa: CASSSAGDAYEQYF

v_call: TRBV7-2
j_call: TRBJ1-1
cdr3_aa: CASSTGTAVATEAFF

v_call: TRBV12-3/TRBV12-4
j_call: TRBJ2-2
cdr3_aa: CAGCGTGNLGELFF